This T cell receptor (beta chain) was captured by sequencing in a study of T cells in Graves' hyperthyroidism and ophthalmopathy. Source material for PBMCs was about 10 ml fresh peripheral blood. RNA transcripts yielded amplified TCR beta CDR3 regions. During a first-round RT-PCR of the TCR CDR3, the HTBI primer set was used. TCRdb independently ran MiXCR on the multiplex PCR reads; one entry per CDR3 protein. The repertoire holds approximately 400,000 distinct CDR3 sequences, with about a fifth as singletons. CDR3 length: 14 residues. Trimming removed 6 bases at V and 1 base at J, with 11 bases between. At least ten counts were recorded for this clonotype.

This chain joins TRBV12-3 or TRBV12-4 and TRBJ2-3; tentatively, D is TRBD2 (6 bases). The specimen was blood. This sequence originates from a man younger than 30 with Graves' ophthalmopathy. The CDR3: CASRGGRGTDTQYF. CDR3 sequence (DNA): TGTGCCAGCAGGGGGGGACGGGGCACAGATACGCAGTATTTT.